This is a list of T cell receptor beta chains from one sample in a study of OX40 agonist ivuxolimab in advanced cancers. The repertoire was sequenced with immunoSEQ multiplex PCR; TCRdb's copy has only in-frame clones and lacks some. The table lists some 6,500 clones, roughly 71% of them singletons. The sequencing here drew on CD4+ or CD8+ T cells sorted from blood, taken in a trial of the OX40 agonist ivuxolimab. These receptors were taken from an adult with an advanced solid tumor such as melanoma, head and neck, liver or kidney cancer. Each CDR3 is given with its conserved first and last residue. A D gene is named only where the DNA matches it firmly. Some rows mark clone size as missing; the rest say once, few, many or name a class of expanded clone.

CDR3 DNA,CDR3 protein,clone size,V gene,D gene,J gene
TGTGCCAGCAGCCCGGGACAGGGGAACTATGGCTACACCTTC,CASSPGQGNYGYTF,-,TRBV7-3,TRBD1,TRBJ1-2
TGTGCCAGCAGACCACAGGGGGGGGAGCAGTACTTC,CASRPQGGEQYF,-,TRBV5-5,-,TRBJ2-7
TGTGCCAGCAGCCCGCAAGCCTACAATGAGCAGTTCTTC,CASSPQAYNEQFF,-,TRBV7-9,-,TRBJ2-1
TGTGCCAGCAGCTTCAGCAGTCTAGCCTACGAGCAGTACTTC,CASSFSSLAYEQYF,large,TRBV7-2,-,TRBJ2-7
TGCGCCAGCAGCCAAGAAGGAGGAGGAGGGGCCAACGTCCTGACTTTC,CASSQEGGGGANVLTF,medium-sized,TRBV4-3,-,TRBJ2-6
TGTGCCAGCAGCCGGGCTGGGGGCACTCAAGAGACCCAGTACTTC,CASSRAGGTQETQYF,once,TRBV28,-,TRBJ2-5
TGCGCCAGCAGCCAAGGGCAGCGGAATGAGCAGTTCTTC,CASSQGQRNEQFF,few,TRBV4-3,-,TRBJ2-1
TGTGCCAGCACCCCAAAGACCTCAACTAGCACAGATACGCAGTATTTT,CASTPKTSTSTDTQYF,-,TRBV28,-,TRBJ2-3
TGTGCCAGCAGACCTCTAGCGGGAGGTTACAATGAGCAGTTCTTC,CASRPLAGGYNEQFF,-,TRBV6-5,TRBD2,TRBJ2-1
TGTGCCAGTAACCTGGGACAGGTTAATGAGCAGTTCTTC,CASNLGQVNEQFF,few,TRBV19,TRBD1,TRBJ2-1
TGTGCCAGCAGTCCGGGGGACAAAGGCACAGATACGCAGTATTTT,CASSPGDKGTDTQYF,-,TRBV6-5,-,TRBJ2-3
TGTGCCAGCAGCTTACGAGCGGGGTGGTCCTACAATGAGCAGTTCTTC,CASSLRAGWSYNEQFF,-,TRBV11-2,TRBD2,TRBJ2-1
TGCGCCAGCAGCCAAGATTATGGGGGCTTTGTAGCTTTCTTT,CASSQDYGGFVAFF,few,TRBV4-1,-,TRBJ1-1
TGTGCCAGCACCGCCGGGACAGGGGGATTCGAGCAGTTCTTC,CASTAGTGGFEQFF,-,TRBV9,TRBD1,TRBJ2-1
TGTGCCAGCAGCGACACTTACGAGCAGTACTTC,CASSDTYEQYF,-,TRBV6-5,-,TRBJ2-7
TGTGCCAGTACCCCAGGGGGGGATGAGCAGTTCTTC,CASTPGGDEQFF,-,TRBV19,-,TRBJ2-1
TGTGCCATCAGGACCCCAGGACAGGGGGAGGACACCGGGGAGCTGTTTTTT,CAIRTPGQGEDTGELFF,-,TRBV10-3,TRBD1,TRBJ2-2
TGTGCCAGCAGGGCCTGGGAGGGGTACACAGATACGCAGTATTTT,CASRAWEGYTDTQYF,-,TRBV6-4,TRBD2,TRBJ2-3
TGTGCCAGCAGCGACTATAGACAGGGATCCCTAGCGGGGGGTTTCTACGAGCAGTACTTC,CASSDYRQGSLAGGFYEQYF,once,TRBV28,TRBD2,TRBJ2-7
TGCGCCAGCAGCCAAGTGGGTTTCTGGGGGGGTTATGGCTACACCTTC,CASSQVGFWGGYGYTF,-,TRBV4-1,-,TRBJ1-2
TGTGCCAGCAGCGTAGGTGGACAGGGGCCGTACACTGAAGCTTTCTTT,CASSVGGQGPYTEAFF,-,TRBV9,TRBD1,TRBJ1-1
TGCGCCAGCAGCCAAGAAAGCTCTGGAGGGAGAGGGGTGAACACTGAAGCTTTCTTT,CASSQESSGGRGVNTEAFF,few,TRBV4-3,-,TRBJ1-1
TGCGCCAGCAGCCAGACACGTTCCTACGAGCAGTACTTC,CASSQTRSYEQYF,-,TRBV4-1,-,TRBJ2-7
TGTGCCAGCAGCAACTGGAGGGTCTACGAGCAGTACTTC,CASSNWRVYEQYF,-,TRBV7-9,-,TRBJ2-7
TGTGCTAGTGGTTCCGAGGGGTTGGAGCCCCCTGAAGCTTTCTTT,CASGSEGLEPPEAFF,-,TRBV12-5,-,TRBJ1-1
TGTGCCACCAGCAGAGATAAGGGTAACTATGGCTACACCTTC,CATSRDKGNYGYTF,-,TRBV15,-,TRBJ1-2
TGTGCCAGCAGTTACGTCTCGTTGCTGTACTTC,CASSYVSLLYF,-,TRBV6-6,-,TRBJ2-7
TGTGCCTGGAGTGTACTAGCGGGAGGGGGGAATGAGCAGTTCTTC,CAWSVLAGGGNEQFF,-,TRBV30,TRBD2,TRBJ2-1
TGTGCCAGCGCCTACAATGAGCAGTTCTTC,CASAYNEQFF,-,TRBV7-2,-,TRBJ2-1
TGTGCCGCCTCAGGGTTAACCTACGAGCAGTACTTC,CAASGLTYEQYF,-,TRBV25-1,-,TRBJ2-7
TGTGCCACTGACAGTGAAGGGTATCAGCCCCAGCATTTT,CATDSEGYQPQHF,-,TRBV19,-,TRBJ1-5
TGTGCCAGCAGTTTGGGGACAGGGGTGGCCGGGGAGCTGTTTTTT,CASSLGTGVAGELFF,-,TRBV28,TRBD1,TRBJ2-2
TGTGCCAGCAGCTTCCCGGGACCTCTGGTGAACACTGAAGCTTTCTTT,CASSFPGPLVNTEAFF,-,TRBV11-2,-,TRBJ1-1
TGTGCCAGTAGTATCGTTGGGACTGATATCGGTGGATCCTACAATGAGCAGTTCTTC,CASSIVGTDIGGSYNEQFF,few,TRBV19,-,TRBJ2-1
TGTGCCAGCCGGGACAGGGAAACCTACGAGCAGTACTTC,CASRDRETYEQYF,once,TRBV7-9,TRBD1,TRBJ2-7
TGTGCCAGTAGTATAAACGTGAACACTGAAGCTTTCTTT,CASSINVNTEAFF,-,TRBV19,-,TRBJ1-1
TGTGCCAGCGGCGCAGGGGATAGCGAGCAGTACTTC,CASGAGDSEQYF,few,TRBV7-8,-,TRBJ2-7
TGTGCCAGCAGCTTAGGGGAGTACTATGGCTACACCTTC,CASSLGEYYGYTF,once,TRBV7-6,-,TRBJ1-2
TGCGCCAGCAGCCCCGTGGGGGAAGGGGCTGGGGCCAACGTCCTGACTTTC,CASSPVGEGAGANVLTF,-,TRBV4-3,-,TRBJ2-6
TGTGCCAGCAGCTTGGGGACAGGGGGCGGTGAGACCCAGTACTTC,CASSLGTGGGETQYF,-,TRBV6-5,TRBD1,TRBJ2-5
TGTGCCAGCAGTTTATCTGGGGCTGGTGGCTACACCTTC,CASSLSGAGGYTF,-,TRBV27,-,TRBJ1-2
TGTGCCTGGAGGGGTCTCGAAGCTTTCTTT,CAWRGLEAFF,-,TRBV30,-,TRBJ1-1
TGTGCCAGCAGCTCCAAGGGGATCACTGAAGCTTTCTTT,CASSSKGITEAFF,-,TRBV11-2,-,TRBJ1-1
TGTGCCAAGCAGAGGCAGGGGGAGTACCAAGAGACCCAGTACTTC,CAKQRQGEYQETQYF,-,TRBV2,TRBD1,TRBJ2-5
TGTGCCAGCAGTTTATCCGGGGGCGAGCAGTACTTC,CASSLSGGEQYF,-,TRBV27,-,TRBJ2-7